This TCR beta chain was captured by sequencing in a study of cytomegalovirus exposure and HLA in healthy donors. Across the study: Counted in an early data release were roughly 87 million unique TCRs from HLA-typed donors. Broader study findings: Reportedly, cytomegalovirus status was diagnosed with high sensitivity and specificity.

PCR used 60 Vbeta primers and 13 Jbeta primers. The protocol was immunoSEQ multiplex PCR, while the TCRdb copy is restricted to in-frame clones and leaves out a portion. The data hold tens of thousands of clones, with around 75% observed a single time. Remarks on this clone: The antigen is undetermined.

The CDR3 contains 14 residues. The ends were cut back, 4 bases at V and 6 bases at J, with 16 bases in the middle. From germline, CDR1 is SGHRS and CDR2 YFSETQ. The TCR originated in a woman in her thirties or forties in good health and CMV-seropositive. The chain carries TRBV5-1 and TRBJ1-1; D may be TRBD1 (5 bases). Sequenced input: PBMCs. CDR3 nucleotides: TGCGCCAGCAGCCTGGACACAGCTGCCTCTGAAGCTTTCTTT. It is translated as CASSLDTAASEAFF.